Shown below are 9 T cell receptor beta chains from a single sample sequenced in a study of T-cell reconstitution after alpha-beta-depleted transplantation in children. Unique molecular identifiers tagged the TCRbeta library. TCRdb analysed the PCR reads with MiXCR anew, one entry per CDR3 protein. Of about 500,000 distinct CDR3 sequences listed, over 25% are singletons. The sample here was PBMCs from the stem cell graft donor, taken from the stem cell graft. These receptors were obtained from a human donor who donated a stem cell graft to a child with aplastic anemia.

This clonotype showed up just a few times. This chain joins TRBV24-1 and TRBJ2-1; 13 bases fit TRBD2. This CDR3 is built from 14 residues. V trimming: 3 bases; J trimming: 14 bases; junction bases outside the gene matches: 6. Germline assignment: CDR1 KGHDR and CDR2 SFDVKD. The DNA for the CDR3 is TGTGCCACCAGTGATCCGGGACTAGCGGGATATGAGTTCTTC. Translation gives CATSDPGLAGYEFF.

The V gene is TRBV13, the J gene TRBJ2-2; TRBD2 aligns across 10 bases. Germline loops: CDR1 PRHDT, CDR2 FYEKMQ (reference sequence). V dropped 6 bases and J dropped 8; count of bases not matched to a gene: 9. This CDR3 is 15 amino acids long. The CDR3 protein is CASRPLAGASGELFF. The CDR3 nucleotides read TGTGCCAGCAGACCTCTAGCGGGAGCCTCAGGGGAGCTGTTTTTT. Filled out from reference TRBV13 and TRBJ2-2, the complete variable domain reads AAGVIQSPRHLIKEKRETATLKCYPIPRHDTVYWYQQGPGQDPQFLISFYEKMQSDKGSIPDRFSAQQFSDYHSELNMSSLELGDSALYFCASRPLAGASGELFFGEGSRLTVL.

This clonotype has at least ten counts. The rearrangement links TRBV15 to TRBJ1-2, with D hard to call. The CDR3 totals 15 residues. The ends were cut back, 0 bases at V and 4 bases at J, with 12 bases in the middle. In germline, CDR1 is LNHNV, CDR2 YYDKDF (reference sequence). The chain's CDR3 is CATSREAASFYGYTF. The CDR3 nucleotides are TGTGCCACCAGCAGAGAGGCGGCCAGCTTCTATGGCTACACCTTC.

J is TRBJ1-5 and V is TRBV7-2, with no clear D. The CDR3 is 13 amino acids. V lost 3 bases, J lost 4 bases, and 7 bases lay in between. From germline, CDR1 is SGHTA and CDR2 FQGNSA. CDR3 in amino acids: CASSLGINQPQHF. The CDR3 DNA reads TGTGCCAGCAGCTTGGGAATAAATCAGCCCCAGCATTTT.

This clonotype was detected a few times. The J gene is TRBJ2-7, the V gene TRBV12-3 or TRBV12-4, with D possibly matching TRBD1 (6 bases). The CDR3 spans 13 residues. V lost 2 bases and J lost 5, with 10 bases in between. The CDR3 bases are TGTGCCAGCAGTTTAACAGGGTTCGACGAGCAGTACTTC. Its translation is CASSLTGFDEQYF.

The V and J genes are TRBV7-9 and TRBJ2-2; TRBD1 agrees at 10 bases. The length of the CDR3 is 16 residues. CDR1 and CDR2 from the germline V gene are SEHNR and FQNEAQ (reference sequence). V dropped 5 bases and J dropped 5; count of bases not matched to a gene: 8. The CDR3 region has the DNA TGTGCCAGCAGCCCTCCGGGACAGGGGATTACCGGGGAGCTGTTTTTT. It specifies CASSPPGQGITGELFF.

The chain employs TRBV27 and TRBJ2-1, with unresolved D. Germline V gene lookup returns CDR1 MNHEY and CDR2 SMNVEV (reference sequence). V lost 9 bases and J 0 bases, leaving 9 bases between the germline ends. The CDR3 is 13 amino acids. Written as DNA, the CDR3 is TGTGCCAGTAGAATCCTCTCCTACAATGAGCAGTTCTTC. It translates to CASRILSYNEQFF.

The chain links TRBV7-1 to TRBJ2-3, with TRBD2 identical over 12 bases. TRBV7-1 is flagged as an ORF with uncertain function. The CDR3 is 14 amino acids. V lost 5 bases, J lost 5 bases, and 2 bases stayed unmatched. CDR3 bases: TGTGCCAGCAGCAAGGGACTAGCGGGAGATACGCAGTATTTT. This codes for CASSKGLAGDTQYF.

The CDR3 sequence is CSGLAGGVNEQFF. CDR3 sequence (DNA): TGCAGCGGACTAGCGGGAGGGGTAAATGAGCAGTTCTTC. The rearrangement links TRBV20-1 to TRBJ2-1; 15 nucleotides line up with TRBD2. The CDR3 has 13 residues. Germline V CDR1 and CDR2: DFQATT, SNEGSKA (reference sequence).